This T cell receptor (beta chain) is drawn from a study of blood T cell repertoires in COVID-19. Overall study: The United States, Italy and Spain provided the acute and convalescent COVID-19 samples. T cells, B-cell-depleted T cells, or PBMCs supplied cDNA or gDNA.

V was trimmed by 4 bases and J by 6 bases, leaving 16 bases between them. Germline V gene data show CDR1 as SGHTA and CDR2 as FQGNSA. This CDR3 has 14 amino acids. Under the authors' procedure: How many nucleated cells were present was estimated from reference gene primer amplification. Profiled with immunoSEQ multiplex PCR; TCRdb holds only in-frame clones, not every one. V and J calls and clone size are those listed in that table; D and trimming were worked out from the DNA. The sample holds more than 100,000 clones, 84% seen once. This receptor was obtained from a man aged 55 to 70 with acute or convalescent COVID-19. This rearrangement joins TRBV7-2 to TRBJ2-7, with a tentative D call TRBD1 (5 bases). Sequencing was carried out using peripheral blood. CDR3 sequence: CASSSLTEHSEQYF. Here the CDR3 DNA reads TGTGCCAGCAGCTCGTTGACAGAGCACAGCGAGCAGTACTTC.